Shown below are 16 T cell receptor beta chains from a single sample sequenced in a study of T cells expressing NK-cell markers. TCRdb reanalyzed the 5' RACE reads and collapses them to one entry per CDR3 protein, without DNA. The table gives roughly 150,000 distinct CDR3 sequences; the top ten clones make up around a sixth of it. The sample consisted of blood T cells: a sorted CD56 or NKG2C T cell subset, CD4+ or CD8+ T cells, or bulk PBMC T cells (not recorded which). Source of these receptors: a woman aged 18-70 years in good health.

The chain links TRBV20-1 to TRBJ2-3; the TCRdb D gene call, TRBD1, has no DNA to confirm it. This CDR3 has 15 residues. CDR1 and CDR2 from the germline V gene are DFQATT and SNEGSKA (reference sequence). The CDR3 is CSATSRDQSRDTQYF.

This sequence joins TRBV29-1 and TRBJ2-1; without DNA, the TCRdb call of TRBD1 cannot be checked. Looked up from germline, CDR1 is SQVTM and CDR2 is ANQGSEA. The CDR3 totals 16 residues. This CDR3 reads CSVGAVQGSSYNEQFF.

The chain carries TRBV5-1 and TRBJ1-2; TCRdb's D call, TRBD1, is unchecked because there is no DNA. CDR3 length equals 14 residues. Germline-derived CDR1 and CDR2 are SGHRS and YFSETQ. CDR3 sequence reads: CASSLQGASYGYTF.

This chain uses TRBV21-1 with TRBJ1-2; the TCRdb call, TRBD1, lacks DNA for checking. TRBV21-1 is classified as a pseudogene. This CDR3 has 18 amino acids. CDR3: CASSKFRTDRDQNYGYTF.

The J gene is TRBJ1-4, the V gene TRBV25-1. The CDR3 is made up of 12 amino acids. Germline assignment: CDR1 MGHDK and CDR2 SYGVNS. CDR3 in amino acids: CASSDSNEKLFF. The full variable domain, its missing parts supplied by reference TRBV25-1 and TRBJ1-4, is EADIYQTPRYLVIGTGKKITLECSQTMGHDKMYWYQQDPGMELHLIHYSYGVNSTEKGDLSSESTVSRIRTEHFPLTLESARPSHTSQYLCASSDSNEKLFFGSGTQLSVL.

V gene TRBV28 combines with J gene TRBJ2-3; TCRdb's assignment of TRBD2 cannot be checked, as there is no DNA. The CDR3 consists of 18 residues. The germline CDR1 and CDR2 sequences are MDHEN and SYDVKM. The chain's CDR3 is CASSLFLPSTSTTDTQYF.

V usage is TRBV20-1 and J usage is TRBJ2-2; TCRdb reports TRBD1, a call that lacks DNA to check it against. The CDR3 spans 15 residues. Germline V gene lookup returns CDR1 DFQATT and CDR2 SNEGSKA (reference sequence). CDR3 sequence: CSARGSRELTGELFF.

The rearrangement joins TRBV11-1 to TRBJ2-2; TCRdb selects TRBD1, and the lack of DNA leaves this call unchecked. This CDR3 spans 16 amino acids. The germline V gene has CDR1 SGHAT and CDR2 FQDESV (reference sequence). CDR3 sequence reads: CASSLGDRGNTGELFF.

The V gene is TRBV7-2, the J gene TRBJ2-1; TCRdb's D gene call, TRBD1, goes unchecked for lack of DNA. The germline V gene has CDR1 SGHTA and CDR2 FQGNSA. This CDR3 contains 17 residues. The CDR3 protein is CASSLGGWGSPGNEQFF.

The chain recombines TRBV3-1 with TRBJ2-2; the D gene TCRdb calls, TRBD1, cannot be checked with no DNA. The CDR3 sequence is 16 residues long. CDR1 is LGHDT, CDR2 YNNKEL, per germline (reference sequence). CDR3 loop: CASSPSGTANTGELFF.

The gene calls are TRBV20-1 and TRBJ2-4. This CDR3 contains 14 residues. Per the germline V gene, CDR1 is DFQATT and CDR2 is SNEGSKA (reference sequence). CDR3 protein: CSAPALETKNIQYF.

This chain connects TRBV29-1 to TRBJ2-7; the D gene TCRdb calls, TRBD1, cannot be checked with no DNA. In germline, CDR1 is SQVTM, CDR2 ANQGSEA. This CDR3 comprises 13 residues. The CDR3 sequence is CSVGMTGSYEQYF.

This rearrangement joins TRBV12-3 or TRBV12-4 to TRBJ2-1; as DNA is missing, the TRBD2 call by TCRdb cannot be tested. The CDR3 spans 14 residues. CDR3 sequence reads: CASSSREGYNEQFF.

This rearrangement joins TRBV6-1 to TRBJ1-3. The CDR3 extends over 13 amino acids. Germline V gene sequence: CDR1 MNHNS, CDR2 SASEGT. The CDR3 sequence: CASSEVVGNTIYF.

The chain combines TRBV6-5 with TRBJ2-7; the D call of TRBD1 rests on TCRdb alone, since no DNA is present to check it. CDR1 MNHEY and CDR2 SVGAGI come from the germline V gene. CDR3 length equals 16 residues. The CDR3 sequence: CASSSYDDRESHEQYF.

This CDR3 is CASRASPAADTQYF. This chain uses TRBV6-2 or TRBV6-3 with TRBJ2-3; the TCRdb D gene call, TRBD1, has no DNA to confirm it. CDR1 MNHEY and CDR2 SVGEGT come from the germline V gene. The CDR3 contains 14 residues.